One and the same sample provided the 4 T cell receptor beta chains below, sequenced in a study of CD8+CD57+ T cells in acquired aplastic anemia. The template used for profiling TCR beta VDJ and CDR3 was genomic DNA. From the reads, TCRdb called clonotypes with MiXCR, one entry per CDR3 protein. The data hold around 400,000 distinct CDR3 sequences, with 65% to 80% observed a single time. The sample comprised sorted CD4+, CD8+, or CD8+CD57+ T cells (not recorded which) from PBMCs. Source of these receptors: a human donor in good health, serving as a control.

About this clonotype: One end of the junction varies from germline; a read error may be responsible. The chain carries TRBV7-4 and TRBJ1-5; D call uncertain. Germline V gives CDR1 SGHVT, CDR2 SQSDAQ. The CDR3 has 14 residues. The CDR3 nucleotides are TGTGCCAGCAGCGCAGAAGTCGGAAATCTGCCGCAGCAGTTT. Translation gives CASSAEVGNLPQQF.

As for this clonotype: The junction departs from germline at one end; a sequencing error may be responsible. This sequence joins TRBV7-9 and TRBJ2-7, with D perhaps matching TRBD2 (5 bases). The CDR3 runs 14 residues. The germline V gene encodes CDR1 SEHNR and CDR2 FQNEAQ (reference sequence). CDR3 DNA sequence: TGTGCCAGCAGTAGAAAGAGGGCTGCAGCCTACTTTGGATTC. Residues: CASSRKRAAAYFGF.

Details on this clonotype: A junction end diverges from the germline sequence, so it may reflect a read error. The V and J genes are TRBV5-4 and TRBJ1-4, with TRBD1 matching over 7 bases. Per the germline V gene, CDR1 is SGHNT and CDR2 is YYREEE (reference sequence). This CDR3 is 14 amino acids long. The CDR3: CASSPRGQSEKLFF. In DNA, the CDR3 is TGCGCCAGCAGCCCTCGGGGACAGAGTGAAAAACTGTTTTTT.

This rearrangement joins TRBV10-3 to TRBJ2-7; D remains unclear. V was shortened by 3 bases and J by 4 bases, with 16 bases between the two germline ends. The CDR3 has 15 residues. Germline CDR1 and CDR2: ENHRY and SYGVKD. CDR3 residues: CAISDPVVSGYEQYF. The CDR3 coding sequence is TGTGCCATCAGTGACCCAGTAGTATCCGGTTACGAGCAGTACTTC.